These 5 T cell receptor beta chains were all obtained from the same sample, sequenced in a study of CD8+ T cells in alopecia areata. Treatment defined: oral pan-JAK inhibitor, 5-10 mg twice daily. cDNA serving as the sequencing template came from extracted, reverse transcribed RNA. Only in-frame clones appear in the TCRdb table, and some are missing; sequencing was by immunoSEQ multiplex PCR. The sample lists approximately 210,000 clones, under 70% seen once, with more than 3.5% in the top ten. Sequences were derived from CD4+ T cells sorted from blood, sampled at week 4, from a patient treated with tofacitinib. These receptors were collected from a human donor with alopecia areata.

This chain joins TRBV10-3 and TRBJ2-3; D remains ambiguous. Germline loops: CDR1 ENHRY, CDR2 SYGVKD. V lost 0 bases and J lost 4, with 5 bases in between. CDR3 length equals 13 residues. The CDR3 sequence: CAISESSPDTQYF. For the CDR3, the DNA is TGTGCCATCAGTGAGTCAAGTCCAGATACGCAGTATTTT.

The CDR3 sequence: CASSLDRETQYF. The CDR3 DNA sequence: TGTGCCAGCAGTTTAGACAGAGAGACCCAGTACTTC. The gene calls are TRBV2 and TRBJ2-5; D is perhaps TRBD1 (5 bases). The CDR3 totals 12 residues. V shed 5 bases and J shed 4 bases, with 8 bases lying between them. CDR1 SNHLY and CDR2 FYNNEI come from the germline V gene.

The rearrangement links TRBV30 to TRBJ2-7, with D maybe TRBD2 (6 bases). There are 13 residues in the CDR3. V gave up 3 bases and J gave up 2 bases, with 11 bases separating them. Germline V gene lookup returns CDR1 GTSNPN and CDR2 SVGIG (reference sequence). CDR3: CAWSDLATYEQYF. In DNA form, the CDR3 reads TGTGCCTGGAGCGATCTAGCGACCTACGAGCAGTACTTC.

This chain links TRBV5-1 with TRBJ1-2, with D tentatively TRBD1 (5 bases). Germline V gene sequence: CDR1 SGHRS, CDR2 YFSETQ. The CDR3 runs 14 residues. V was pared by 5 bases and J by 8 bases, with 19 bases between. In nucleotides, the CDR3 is TGCGCCAGCAGAATGACAGCCTTTAATGGGGGCTACACCTTC. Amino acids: CASRMTAFNGGYTF.

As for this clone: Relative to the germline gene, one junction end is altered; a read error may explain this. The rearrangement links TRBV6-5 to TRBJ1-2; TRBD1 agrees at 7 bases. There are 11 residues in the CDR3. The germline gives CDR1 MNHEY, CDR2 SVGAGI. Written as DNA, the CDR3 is TGTGCCAGCAGGGAGCGGGACAGAACACTCTTC. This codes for CASRERDRTLF.